This TCR beta chain is drawn from a study of CD8 T cells in Susac syndrome. Points from the study as a whole: By the study's own acknowledgment, its TCR sequencing and HLA analysis included relatively few individuals.

The multiple sclerosis control group was made up of treatment-naive patients with stable or active relapsing-remitting disease. Comment on this clonotype: Its cognate antigen is unknown.

Trimming took 5 bases from V and 3 from J; bases not matched to a gene: 6. Germline CDR1 GTSNPN, CDR2 SVGIG (reference sequence). This CDR3 is 14 amino acids long. An input of roughly 0.45 to 1 ug of RNA was subjected to reverse transcription using random hexamers. Amplification of TCR beta CDR3 across 54 Vbeta and 13 Jbeta was performed with immunoSEQ multiplex PCR. TCRdb re-called the immunoSEQ multiplex PCR reads through MiXCR, storing one row per CDR3 protein. Here the sample spans approximately 150,000 distinct CDR3 sequences, about 94% being singletons. Sequences were obtained from CD4+ T cells from PBMCs. The TCR sequence derives from a human donor with multiple sclerosis. The chain uses TRBV30 and TRBJ1-5, with 8 bases aligning to TRBD1. The chain's CDR3 is CAWGQGANNQPQHF. CDR3 in DNA: TGTGCCTGGGGCCAGGGGGCAAACAATCAGCCCCAGCATTTT.